This T cell receptor (beta chain) was found in a study of blood T cell repertoires in COVID-19. Study-level background: COVID-19 samples collected from the United States, Italy and Spain covered acute and convalescent phases. Sample material is recorded as cDNA or gDNA derived from T cells, B-cell-depleted T cells, or PBMCs.

Per the germline V gene, CDR1 is MGHRA and CDR2 is YSYEKL. The CDR3 consists of 16 residues. Trimming cost V 3 bases and J 3 bases; bases outside gene matches: 7. In the study's own analysis: Cell counts per sample came from amplifying reference gene primers. TCRdb keeps only in-frame clones here, not all; method: immunoSEQ multiplex PCR. V and J calls plus clone size are reproduced from that table; the DNA served to infer D and trimming. The sample holds roughly 160,000 clones; approximately 83% are singletons and the top ten take roughly 2.9%. Input material: peripheral blood. The TCR comes from a woman in her fifties or sixties with acute or convalescent COVID-19. This rearrangement joins TRBV4-1 to TRBJ1-2; 10 bases fit TRBD1. CDR3 loop: CASSQPEDRGYYGYTF. The CDR3 bases are TGCGCCAGCAGCCAGCCGGAGGACAGGGGGTACTATGGCTACACCTTC.